Listed below are T cell receptor beta chains from one sample, sequenced in a study of blood T cell repertoires in COVID-19. The repertoire was sequenced with immunoSEQ multiplex PCR; TCRdb's copy has only in-frame clones and lacks some. Among about 470,000 clones listed, roughly 87% were seen once. The sequenced sample was PBMCs or T cells enriched from blood (not recorded which). The receptors come from a woman between 18 and 29 years old who had recovered from COVID-19. CDR3s include the opening cysteine and the closing phenylalanine or tryptophan. The D gene is left open where the match is weak. The size entry is marked missing in some rows and otherwise reads once, few, many or a size class.

d_gene: .; abundance: .; j_gene: TRBJ2-2; v_gene: TRBV5-1; CDR3aa: CASSVDRWGTGELFF; CDR3nt: TGCGCCAGCAGCGTAGACAGGTGGGGCACCGGGGAGCTGTTTTTT
d_gene: TRBD1; abundance: .; j_gene: TRBJ2-2; v_gene: TRBV9; CDR3aa: CASSVARGRDTGELFF; CDR3nt: TGTGCCAGCAGCGTAGCTAGGGGGCGAGACACCGGGGAGCTGTTTTTT
d_gene: TRBD1; abundance: .; j_gene: TRBJ2-7; v_gene: TRBV7-9; CDR3aa: CASSLVQGDYEQYF; CDR3nt: TGTGCCAGCAGCTTAGTGCAGGGGGACTACGAGCAGTACTTC
d_gene: .; abundance: .; j_gene: TRBJ1-2; v_gene: TRBV7-2; CDR3aa: CASSLGGTNYGYTF; CDR3nt: TGTGCCAGCAGCTTGGGAGGGACTAACTATGGCTACACCTTC
d_gene: TRBD1; abundance: .; j_gene: TRBJ1-1; v_gene: TRBV7-2; CDR3aa: CASSPTGPLEAFF; CDR3nt: TGTGCCAGCAGCCCGACAGGGCCCTTAGAAGCTTTCTTT
d_gene: TRBD1; abundance: .; j_gene: TRBJ1-6; v_gene: TRBV7-2; CDR3aa: CASSLRSSQGGSPLHF; CDR3nt: TGTGCCAGCAGCTTACGAAGCTCCCAGGGGGGCTCACCCCTCCACTTT
d_gene: TRBD1; abundance: many; j_gene: TRBJ1-2; v_gene: TRBV6-5; CDR3aa: CASRVQGAAGYTF; CDR3nt: TGTGCCAGCAGGGTCCAGGGGGCGGCCGGCTACACCTTC
d_gene: .; abundance: .; j_gene: TRBJ2-2; v_gene: TRBV5-1; CDR3aa: CASSPQEGARITGELFF; CDR3nt: TGCGCCAGCAGCCCGCAGGAGGGGGCGCGAATCACCGGGGAGCTGTTTTTT
d_gene: .; abundance: .; j_gene: TRBJ1-1; v_gene: TRBV5-6; CDR3aa: CASSPRMGTMNTEAFF; CDR3nt: TGTGCCAGCAGCCCGCGCATGGGGACAATGAACACTGAAGCTTTCTTT
d_gene: TRBD2; abundance: .; j_gene: TRBJ2-7; v_gene: TRBV7-2; CDR3aa: CASSPQTSGGGDEQYF; CDR3nt: TGTGCCAGCAGCCCTCAAACTAGCGGGGGCGGAGACGAGCAGTACTTC
d_gene: .; abundance: .; j_gene: TRBJ1-4; v_gene: TRBV5-8; CDR3aa: CASSQGQQPNEKLFF; CDR3nt: TGTGCCAGCAGTCAAGGACAGCAACCTAATGAAAAACTGTTTTTT
d_gene: .; abundance: once; j_gene: TRBJ1-3; v_gene: TRBV20-1; CDR3aa: CSAYTGNTIYF; CDR3nt: TGCAGTGCCTATACTGGAAACACCATATATTTT
d_gene: TRBD1; abundance: .; j_gene: TRBJ1-3; v_gene: TRBV7-2; CDR3aa: CASSTGGSGNTIYF; CDR3nt: TGTGCCAGCAGTACAGGGGGCTCTGGAAACACCATATATTTT
d_gene: TRBD1; abundance: .; j_gene: TRBJ1-1; v_gene: TRBV2; CDR3aa: CASILTGGDTEAFF; CDR3nt: TGTGCCAGCATTCTGACAGGGGGAGACACTGAAGCTTTCTTT
d_gene: .; abundance: .; j_gene: TRBJ1-1; v_gene: TRBV7-9; CDR3aa: CASSLPRGTEAFF; CDR3nt: TGTGCCAGCAGCTTGCCCCGGGGCACTGAAGCTTTCTTT